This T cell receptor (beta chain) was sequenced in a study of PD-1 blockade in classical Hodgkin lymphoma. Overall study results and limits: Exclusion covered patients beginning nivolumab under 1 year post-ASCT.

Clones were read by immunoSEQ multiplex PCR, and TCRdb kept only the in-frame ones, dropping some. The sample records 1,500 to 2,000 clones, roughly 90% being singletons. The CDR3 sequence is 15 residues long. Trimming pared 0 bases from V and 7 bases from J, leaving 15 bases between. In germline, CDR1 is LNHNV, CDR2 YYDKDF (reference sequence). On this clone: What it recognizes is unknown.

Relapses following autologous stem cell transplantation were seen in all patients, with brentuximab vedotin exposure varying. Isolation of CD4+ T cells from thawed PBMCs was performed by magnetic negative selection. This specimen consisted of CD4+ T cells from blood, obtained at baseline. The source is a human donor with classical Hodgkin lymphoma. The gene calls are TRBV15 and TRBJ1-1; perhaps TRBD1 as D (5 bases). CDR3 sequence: CATSRDYYGQGEAFF. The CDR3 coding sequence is TGTGCCACCAGCAGAGATTATTATGGCCAGGGTGAAGCTTTCTTT.